This T cell receptor beta chain was documented in a study of blood T cell repertoires in COVID-19. Looking at the study overall: The United States, Italy and Spain supplied acute and convalescent COVID-19 samples.

TCRdb's table, derived via immunoSEQ multiplex PCR, lists solely in-frame clones and lacks some. This repertoire shows about 240,000 clones, roughly 90% found once; its top ten account for roughly 7.8%. The sequenced material came from peripheral blood. The origin of this receptor is a man aged 55 to 70 who had recovered from COVID-19.

CDR3 DNA sequence: TGTGCCAGTAGTGCCCCCTATGGACTGGGCTTGGATGAGCAGTTCTTC. This gives the protein CASSAPYGLGLDEQFF. V gene TRBV19 combines with J gene TRBJ2-1; a weak D match, TRBD2 (5 bases). In germline, CDR1 is LNHDA, CDR2 SQIVND (reference sequence). The CDR3 loop spans 16 amino acids. The V gene lost 5 bases and the J gene lost 8 bases, with 22 bases spanning the gap.